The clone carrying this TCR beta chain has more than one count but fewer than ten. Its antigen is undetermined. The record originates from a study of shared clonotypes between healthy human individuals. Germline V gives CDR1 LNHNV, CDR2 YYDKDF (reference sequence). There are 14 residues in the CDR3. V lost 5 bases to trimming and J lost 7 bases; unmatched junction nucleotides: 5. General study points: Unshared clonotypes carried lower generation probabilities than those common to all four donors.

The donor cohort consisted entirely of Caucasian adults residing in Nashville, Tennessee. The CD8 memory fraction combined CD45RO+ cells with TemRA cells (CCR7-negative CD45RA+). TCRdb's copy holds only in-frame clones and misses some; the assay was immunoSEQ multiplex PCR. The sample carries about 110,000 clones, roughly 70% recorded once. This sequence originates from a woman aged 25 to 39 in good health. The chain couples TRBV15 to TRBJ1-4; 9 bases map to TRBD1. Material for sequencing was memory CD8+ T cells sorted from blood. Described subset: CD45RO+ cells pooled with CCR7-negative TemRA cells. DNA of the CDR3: TGTGCCACCAGCGAAGGGACAGGGCCTGAAAAACTGTTTTTT. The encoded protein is CATSEGTGPEKLFF.